The 8 T cell receptor beta chains below were found in one sample sequenced in a study of control samples from healthy donors and cancer patients. Measured with immunoSEQ multiplex PCR; TCRdb has only the in-frame clones, and not every one. This table has under 450,000 clones, over 75% appearing once. The sequencing sample was made of PBMCs. The receptor set was obtained from a man aged 35-49 years with head and neck cancer.

The chain links TRBV19 to TRBJ2-5; 7 positions agree with TRBD1. The CDR3 is made up of 14 amino acids. Trimming cost V 4 bases and J 4 bases; bases outside gene matches: 6. Germline V gene data show CDR1 as LNHDA and CDR2 as SQIVND (reference sequence). Here the CDR3 reads CASSTGQFLETQYF. The CDR3 DNA follows: TGTGCCAGTAGTACGGGACAGTTCCTAGAGACCCAGTACTTC. Variable domain in full (rest from reference TRBV19 and TRBJ2-5): DGGITQSPKYLFRKEGQNVTLSCEQNLNHDAMYWYRQDPGQGLRLIYYSQIVNDFQKGDIAEGYSVSREKKESFPLTVTSAQKNPTAFYLCASSTGQFLETQYFGPGTRLLVL.

The chain couples TRBV2 to TRBJ2-1; D gene ambiguous. V gave up 5 bases and J gave up 4 bases, with 9 bases separating them. The CDR3 covers 13 residues. Germline CDR1 and CDR2: SNHLY and FYNNEI. The CDR3 nucleotides are TGTGCCAGCAGTTTAATGCCTTACAATGAGCAGTTCTTC. It codes for CASSLMPYNEQFF.

This chain uses TRBV5-4 with TRBJ1-6, with unresolved D. V lost 4 bases, J lost 2 bases, and 7 bases lay in between. The CDR3 is 14 amino acids. Germline values: CDR1 SGHNT, CDR2 YYREEE (reference sequence). This chain's CDR3 is CASSQGTYNSPLHF. The CDR3 nucleotides are TGTGCCAGCAGCCAAGGGACCTATAATTCACCCCTCCACTTT.

The chain couples TRBV30 to TRBJ1-5; D is perhaps TRBD1 (5 bases). V dropped 0 bases and J dropped 5 bases, with 11 bases sitting between them. CDR1 is GTSNPN, CDR2 SVGIG, per germline (reference sequence). This CDR3 is 14 amino acids long. As DNA, the CDR3 is TGTGCCTGGAGTGTACGACAGCACTATCAGCCCCAGCATTTT. Protein sequence: CAWSVRQHYQPQHF.

This clone came up once. The chain has TRBV5-1 and TRBJ2-7; 7 positions agree with TRBD2. The CDR3 runs 16 residues. After removal of 4 bases from V and 4 bases from J, the junction contained 14 bases not matched to a gene. Germline V gives CDR1 SGHRS, CDR2 YFSETQ. The CDR3 DNA follows: TGCGCCAGCAGCACCCCCCGGGGGGAAGGGATTTACGAGCAGTACTTC. Translated, it gives CASSTPRGEGIYEQYF.

The genes are TRBV5-4 and TRBJ1-2; D is possibly TRBD1 (5 bases). Germline V gene data show CDR1 as SGHNT and CDR2 as YYREEE (reference sequence). The CDR3 consists of 17 residues. Trimming removed 2 bases from V and 7 bases from J, with 24 bases in between. CDR3 nucleotides: TGTGCCAGCAGCTTCGCCGGGGTTCGGGGACGCCTTGGTGGCTACACCTTC. This codes for CASSFAGVRGRLGGYTF. Using reference TRBV5-4 and TRBJ1-2 for the parts outside the CDR3, the full variable domain is ETGVTQSPTHLIKTRGQQVTLRCSSQSGHNTVSWYQQALGQGPQFIFQYYREEENGRGNFPPRFSGLQFPNYSSELNVNALELDDSALYLCASSFAGVRGRLGGYTFGSGTRLTVV.

V usage is TRBV11-2 and J usage is TRBJ2-7, with 8 bases identical to TRBD1. There are 15 residues in the CDR3. The V and J ends lost 1 base and 0 bases, in that order; junction bases with no gene match: 2. Germline assignment: CDR1 SGHAT and CDR2 FQNNGV. The DNA for the CDR3 is TGTGCCAGCAGCTTAGGCAGGGGGCCCTCCTACGAGCAGTACTTC. This gives the protein CASSLGRGPSYEQYF.

The rearrangement links TRBV7-3 to TRBJ1-4; a weak D match, TRBD1 (5 bases). Germline CDR1 SGHTA, CDR2 FQGTGA. Trimming took 5 bases from V and 0 from J, leaving 22 bases between them. The CDR3 contains 19 residues. The chain's CDR3 is CASSLDLGGGDATNEKLFF. Here the CDR3 DNA reads TGTGCCAGCAGCCTAGATCTCGGGGGAGGGGATGCAACTAATGAAAAACTGTTTTTT.